The present T cell receptor (beta chain) was sequenced within a study of cytomegalovirus exposure and HLA in healthy donors. Study results and caveats: High specificity and sensitivity for cytomegalovirus status were reported for the classifier. Cytomegalovirus-associated TCR beta chains were listed, numbering 150 to 200.

Profiled with immunoSEQ multiplex PCR; TCRdb holds only in-frame clones, not every one. The table includes some 170,000 clones, more than 70% detected once. The CDR3 runs to 16 residues. Losses at the gene ends were 1 base for V and 2 bases for J; bases not matched to a gene: 3. The germline V gene has CDR1 SEHNR and CDR2 FQNEAQ (reference sequence). Regarding this clone: Its matching antigen is unknown.

The TCR sequence derives from a man aged 25-45 years in good health and CMV-seropositive. The sequenced sample consisted of PBMCs. The genes are TRBV7-9 and TRBJ2-5, with 11 bases lining up with TRBD2. DNA of the CDR3: TGTGCCAGCAGCTTAGGCAGACTAGCGGGACAAGAGACCCAGTACTTC. It encodes CASSLGRLAGQETQYF.